Shown below are 8 T cell receptor beta chains from a single sample sequenced in a study of shared clonotypes between healthy human individuals (TCRdb year 2020). Library prep was done by the immunoSEQ multiplex PCR assay. In TCRdb, the immuneACCESS table is reduced to in-frame sequences with V and J assigned. These tables do not hold every clone; where another copy was compared, an unresolved V gene accounts for under half, and the others remain unexplained. This sample lists 550,000 to 700,000 clones; around 73% were detected once. Around 1.8% of the sample is taken by the ten largest. The specimen was memory CD4+ T cells sorted from blood. Per the publication, the cell subset or site label means: CD45RA-negative fraction. The receptors derive from a woman aged 25 to 39 in good health.

This chain uses TRBV5-6 with TRBJ2-7; the match to TRBD1 covers 9 bases. The CDR3 is 15 amino acids. V was pared by 4 bases and J by 4 bases, with 9 bases of the junction left unmatched. Germline lookup yields CDR1 SGHDT and CDR2 YYEEEE. CDR3: CASSHAGQGLYEQYF. In DNA, the CDR3 is TGTGCCAGCAGCCACGCGGGACAGGGACTTTACGAGCAGTACTTC.

V usage is TRBV11-3 and J usage is TRBJ2-7, with unresolved D. The ends were cut back, 5 bases at V and 7 bases at J, with 15 bases in the middle. Per the germline V gene, CDR1 is SGHNT and CDR2 is YENEEA. The CDR3 totals 13 residues. CDR3 residues: CASSPTLGGEQYF. The DNA for the CDR3 is TGTGCCAGCAGCCCAACCCTCGGTGGAGAGCAGTACTTC.

The V gene is TRBV9, the J gene TRBJ2-7, with a possible D match to TRBD2 (5 bases). This CDR3 contains 14 residues. Germline-derived CDR1 and CDR2 are SGDLS and YYNGEE. Deletions cut 4 bases from V and 2 bases from J, with 13 bases between. The CDR3 here is CASSPQLEAYEQYF. The CDR3 nucleotides read TGTGCCAGCAGCCCTCAGCTGGAGGCCTACGAGCAGTACTTC.

For this clone: It may be a read error: a sequence one base away is much more abundant. The CDR3 protein is CASSPINTEAFF. In DNA form, the CDR3 reads TGTGCCAGCAGTCCAATTAACACTGAAGCTTTCTTT. This chain joins TRBV6-6 and TRBJ1-1; D is unresolved. CDR3 length: 12 residues. CDR1 MNHNY and CDR2 SVGAGI come from the germline V gene (reference sequence). V was pared by 5 bases and J by 2 bases, with 6 bases between.

The rearrangement joins TRBV19 to TRBJ2-2, with 7 bases lining up with TRBD2. The CDR3 has 14 residues. Germline loops: CDR1 LNHDA, CDR2 SQIVND (reference sequence). V was pared by 7 bases and J by 5 bases, with 7 bases of the junction left unmatched. CDR3: CASTFRGETGELFF. DNA of the CDR3: TGTGCCAGTACCTTCCGGGGGGAAACCGGGGAGCTGTTTTTT.

The rearrangement joins TRBV28 to TRBJ2-5, with D possibly TRBD2 on 6 matching bases. There are 15 residues in the CDR3. The germline V gene encodes CDR1 MDHEN and CDR2 SYDVKM. V was cut by 6 bases and J by 5 bases, with 19 bases left in between. The CDR3 region is CASRPPGSGFETQYF. CDR3 nucleotides: TGTGCCAGCAGGCCACCCGGGAGTGGGTTTGAGACCCAGTACTTC.

J is TRBJ1-6 and V is TRBV7-3; a possible D gene is TRBD1 (5 bases). This CDR3 comprises 14 residues. Per the germline V gene, CDR1 is SGHTA and CDR2 is FQGTGA. Trimming shortened V by 6 bases and J by 9 bases, and 15 bases separated the two germline ends. The chain's CDR3 is CASSLRPGTSPLHF. DNA for the CDR3: TGTGCCAGCAGTTTACGCCCGGGGACTTCACCCCTCCACTTT.

The genes are TRBV19 and TRBJ2-3, with 10 bases lining up with TRBD2. The J segment lost 6 bases and the V segment lost 3 bases, leaving 9 bases of the junction unmatched. Germline V gene lookup returns CDR1 LNHDA and CDR2 SQIVND (reference sequence). The CDR3 extends over 16 amino acids. The DNA for the CDR3 is TGTGCCAGTAGTATTAGGGCTAGCGGGAGTGGTGATACGCAGTATTTT. Amino acid sequence: CASSIRASGSGDTQYF.